This TCR beta chain emerged from a study of T cells in Graves' hyperthyroidism and ophthalmopathy. Regarding the study as a whole: The model anticipated ophthalmopathy a median approximately six months pre-onset. Most clonotypes expanded in the thyroid (above 0.001) were also present in blood.

Trimming left V 2 bases short and J 6 bases short, with 14 bases between. This CDR3 is 15 amino acids long. The V gene's germline CDR1 is MNHNS and CDR2 SASEGT. There were TCR beta CDR3 regions amplified from RNA transcripts. Using the HTBI primer set, a first-round RT-PCR was run on the TCR CDR3. TCRdb re-analysed the multiplex PCR reads in MiXCR, keeping a single row per CDR3 protein. The table shows 340,000 or so distinct CDR3 sequences, with 16% occurring only once. The sample holds a few counts of this clonotype. Its target is not known. Every diagnosis used clinical symptoms, serum thyroxine and TRAb, thyroid ultrasound and orbital computed tomography.

The V and J genes are TRBV6-1 and TRBJ2-1; D possibly matches TRBD1 or TRBD2 (5 bases each). Sequencing was done on a sample of blood. This TCR was recovered from a man aged 25-40 years with Graves' hyperthyroidism. The CDR3 sequence: CASSEPGRKTNEQFF. The CDR3 coding sequence is TGTGCCAGCAGTGAACCGGGGCGGAAGACCAATGAGCAGTTCTTC.